This T cell receptor beta chain was recorded in a study of monozygotic twins with inflammatory bowel disease. Overall study findings and caveats: Researchers report that IBD patients shared fewer clonotypes with others than healthy twins, especially amid disease activity. Limited statistical power may explain no repertoire similarity difference between concordant and discordant twins.

Reprocessing the 5' RACE reads, TCRdb reports a single entry for every CDR3 protein and omits DNA. Its listing shows about 380,000 distinct CDR3 sequences. Of note for this clonotype: Its antigen is still unknown.

Blood was drawn once per donor, and each sample measured around 2.6 ml. This receptor was identified in a human donor with ulcerative colitis or Crohn's disease, or a healthy co-twin of an affected twin (not recorded which). The specimen was blood.

CDR3: CSAKGTGNTGELFF. The J gene is TRBJ2-2, the V gene TRBV20-1; TCRdb's D gene call, TRBD1, goes unchecked for lack of DNA. Looked up from germline, CDR1 is DFQATT and CDR2 is SNEGSKA (reference sequence). The CDR3 has 14 residues.